A selection of T cell receptor beta chains follows, all from one sample in a study of technical replicates of blood from a few donors. Repertoires were generated with immunoSEQ multiplex PCR, while TCRdb's copy carries only in-frame clones and drops some. Of approximately 59,000 clones detected, 86% appear once; the ten largest clones hold approximately 4.7%. The sample was PBMCs. Receptor source: a human donor in good health. Some clones in this sample may be carry-over from other donors' samples. Both conserved end residues are part of each CDR3. The order of the fields is V gene, clone size, D gene, J gene, CDR3 DNA, CDR3 protein. D genes are given only for firm matches. Not all rows give a size; the values are once, few, many and, for expanded clones, a class.

TRBV9	-	TRBD2	TRBJ2-7	TGTGCCAGCAGCGTCTCAGCGGGAGCAATATACGAGCAGTACTTC	CASSVSAGAIYEQYF
TRBV7-6	few	-	TRBJ2-2	TGTGCCAGCAGCCCCAGTGCGAACACCGGGGAGCTGTTTTTT	CASSPSANTGELFF
TRBV18	-	TRBD1	TRBJ2-2	TGTGCCAGCTCACCGCAGGGGGCTGCCCGTTTCACCGGGGAGCTGTTTTTT	CASSPQGAARFTGELFF
TRBV19	-	-	TRBJ2-7	TGTGCCAGTAGCGATCCAGGACAGACTACCCCCTACGAGCAGTACTTC	CASSDPGQTTPYEQYF
TRBV7-9	-	TRBD1	TRBJ2-3	TGTGCCAGCAGCCTTGACAGGGTGACAGATACGCAGTATTTT	CASSLDRVTDTQYF
TRBV4-2	once	-	TRBJ1-2	TGTGCCAGCAGCCAGATCATCGGTCCAGGGGATCACTATGGCTACACCTTC	CASSQIIGPGDHYGYTF
TRBV29-1	-	TRBD1	TRBJ1-2	TGCAGCGTTGGTCAACAGGGGACCCCCTATGGCTACACCTTC	CSVGQQGTPYGYTF
TRBV5-8	-	TRBD2	TRBJ2-2	TGTGCCAGCAGCGCGGGACTAGCGACGAACACCGGGGAGCTGTTTTTT	CASSAGLATNTGELFF
TRBV27	-	TRBD2	TRBJ2-7	TGTGCCAGCAGTCGCCCGGGAGGTCCCTCCTACGAGCAGTACTTC	CASSRPGGPSYEQYF
TRBV27	-	TRBD2	TRBJ2-3	TGTGCCAGCAGTTTCAGCGGGAGGGCCGGGGATACGCAGTATTTT	CASSFSGRAGDTQYF
TRBV6-5	-	-	TRBJ1-1	TGTGCCAGCAGTGAGGTGGCGAACACTGAAGCTTTCTTT	CASSEVANTEAFF
TRBV15	-	-	TRBJ2-5	TGTGCCACCAGCAGAGATCGGAACAGGGCAGAGACCCAGTACTTC	CATSRDRNRAETQYF
TRBV9	-	-	TRBJ1-2	TGTGCCAGCAGCCCCCCTATTGGGGCAGGGAACTATGGCTACACCTTC	CASSPPIGAGNYGYTF
TRBV5-6	-	-	TRBJ2-2	TGTGCCAGCAGCTTGGCTGGGGAGCTGTTTTTT	CASSLAGELFF
TRBV19	few	-	TRBJ2-1	TGTGCCAGTAGTATGTCGGGTAGCGAGCAGTTCTTC	CASSMSGSEQFF
TRBV6-6	-	-	TRBJ1-5	TGTGCCAGCAGTCATACAGGGCGCAATCAGCCCCAGCATTTT	CASSHTGRNQPQHF
TRBV18	-	TRBD2	TRBJ2-1	TGTGCCAGCTCAGGGTCTAGCGGGGAATCCTACAATGAGCAGTTCTTC	CASSGSSGESYNEQFF
TRBV5-1	-	-	TRBJ1-2	TGCGCCAGCAGCTTGGGAGCTAACTATGGCTACACCTTC	CASSLGANYGYTF
TRBV5-4	-	-	TRBJ1-3	TGTGCCAGCAGCTTGGACCTGACAGCTGGAAACACCATATATTTT	CASSLDLTAGNTIYF
TRBV7-6	-	TRBD2	TRBJ2-5	TGTGCCAGCAGCTTTAGCGGGAGGGCGCAGACCCAGTACTTC	CASSFSGRAQTQYF
TRBV7-2	-	-	TRBJ1-1	TGTGCCAGCAGCTTAGCCCTTAGAGGGACTGAAGCTTTCTTT	CASSLALRGTEAFF
TRBV4-2	-	-	TRBJ1-2	TGTGCCAGCAGCCAAGTGGAAGGCGAGGGATGGGTTTATGGCTACACCTTC	CASSQVEGEGWVYGYTF
TRBV19	-	TRBD2	TRBJ2-5	TGTGCCAGTAGTGAAGCGGGGGGGACGGAAGAGACCCAGTACTTC	CASSEAGGTEETQYF
TRBV27	-	-	TRBJ2-4	TGTGCCAGCAGTCCCATCGGGGGGCCGGGGGTTCAGTACTTC	CASSPIGGPGVQYF
TRBV11-3	once	TRBD2	TRBJ2-1	TGTGCCAGCAGCCAGGGAAGTAGCGGGTACTACAATGAGCAGTTCTTC	CASSQGSSGYYNEQFF
TRBV2	-	-	TRBJ1-5	TGTGCCAGCAGTGTGGAGGGGCGCGTAAGCAATCAGCCCCAGCATTTT	CASSVEGRVSNQPQHF
TRBV15	-	TRBD1	TRBJ1-2	TGTGCCACCAGCATGGGACAGGGTGGGGGTGGCGGCTACACCTTC	CATSMGQGGGGGYTF
TRBV27	-	-	TRBJ1-2	TGTGCCAGCAGTAGCTCGGGTCTTGGTGGCTACACCTTC	CASSSSGLGGYTF
TRBV29-1	-	-	TRBJ2-7	TGCAGCGTATCCGTCGGCTACGAGCAGTACTTC	CSVSVGYEQYF
TRBV2	-	TRBD1	TRBJ1-1	TGTGCCAGCAGCATCCGGGACAGGGGGCGGAACACTGAAGCTTTCTTT	CASSIRDRGRNTEAFF
TRBV7-9	-	-	TRBJ2-5	TGTGCCAGCAGCTCAGAGAGGATAGGGACAGCGGGAGATACCCAGTACTTC	CASSSERIGTAGDTQYF
TRBV19	-	TRBD1	TRBJ1-5	TGTGCCAGTAGTATAGGAGGGGGCGGTAGCAATCAGCCCCAGCATTTT	CASSIGGGGSNQPQHF
TRBV5-1	-	TRBD1	TRBJ2-3	TGCGCCAGCAGCCCGTGGACAGGGGGGCCAGATACGCAGTATTTT	CASSPWTGGPDTQYF
TRBV12-5	-	TRBD2	TRBJ2-7	TGTGCTAGTGGTTCGGGGGGAACGACAGACTCCTACGAGCAGTACTTC	CASGSGGTTDSYEQYF
TRBV7-9	-	-	TRBJ2-7	TGTGCCAGCAGCTTGGCCGACGGGAAGACCTACGAGCAGTACTTC	CASSLADGKTYEQYF
TRBV30	-	-	TRBJ1-1	TGTGCCTGGAGTGTACAGCAGACCGAAGCTTTCTTT	CAWSVQQTEAFF
TRBV7-2	-	TRBD1	TRBJ1-3	TGTGCCAGCAGCTCGCTCAGACAGGGCTCTGGAAACACCATATATTTT	CASSSLRQGSGNTIYF